Listed below are T cell receptor beta chains from one sample, sequenced in a study of blood T cell repertoires in COVID-19. The repertoire was sequenced with immunoSEQ multiplex PCR; TCRdb's copy has only in-frame clones and lacks some. Of over 120,000 clones listed, 84% are singletons. Input material: peripheral blood. The receptors come from a human donor in a cohort sampled during active COVID-19. CDR3s include the opening cysteine and the closing phenylalanine or tryptophan. The D gene is left open where the match is weak. For some rows the clone size is stated as once, few or many, or as a class when expanded; others skip it.

j_call: TRBJ2-7
v_call: TRBV3-1/TRBV3-2
clone_size: .
d_call: .
cdr3_aa: CASSQDTGNEQYF
cdr3_nt: TGTGCCAGCAGCCAAGATACCGGGAACGAGCAGTACTTC

j_call: TRBJ2-1
v_call: TRBV5-1
clone_size: .
d_call: TRBD1
cdr3_aa: CASSLADRGNNEQFF
cdr3_nt: TGCGCCAGCAGCTTGGCGGACAGGGGGAACAATGAGCAGTTCTTC

j_call: TRBJ2-7
v_call: TRBV6-5
clone_size: .
d_call: TRBD2
cdr3_aa: CASRESGGLYEQYF
cdr3_nt: TGTGCCAGCAGAGAGAGCGGGGGCCTCTACGAGCAGTACTTC

j_call: TRBJ2-2
v_call: TRBV9
clone_size: .
d_call: .
cdr3_aa: CASTRGPAEGDTGELFF
cdr3_nt: TGTGCCAGCACCAGAGGCCCCGCTGAGGGGGACACCGGGGAGCTGTTTTTT

j_call: TRBJ1-2
v_call: TRBV9
clone_size: .
d_call: .
cdr3_aa: CASSLNPNYGYTF
cdr3_nt: TGTGCCAGCAGCTTAAATCCGAACTATGGCTACACCTTC

j_call: TRBJ1-3
v_call: TRBV7-6
clone_size: .
d_call: TRBD1
cdr3_aa: CASSPGQGEGGNTIYF
cdr3_nt: TGTGCCAGCAGCCCGGGACAGGGTGAAGGGGGAAACACCATATATTTT

j_call: TRBJ2-1
v_call: TRBV6-6
clone_size: .
d_call: TRBD2
cdr3_aa: CASSSRGGGNEQFF
cdr3_nt: TGTGCCAGCAGTTCGCGGGGGGGCGGGAATGAGCAGTTCTTC

j_call: TRBJ2-1
v_call: TRBV7-3
clone_size: .
d_call: TRBD2
cdr3_aa: CASRQRTSGGSSYNEQFF
cdr3_nt: TGTGCCAGCAGGCAAAGGACTAGCGGGGGAAGCTCCTACAATGAGCAGTTCTTC

j_call: TRBJ1-2
v_call: TRBV10-1
clone_size: .
d_call: TRBD1
cdr3_aa: CASKRTGPICGYTF
cdr3_nt: TGCGCCAGCAAAAGGACAGGGCCAATATGCGGCTACACCTTC

j_call: TRBJ1-2
v_call: TRBV2
clone_size: .
d_call: TRBD1
cdr3_aa: CASSPGQGIFLYGYTF
cdr3_nt: TGTGCCAGCAGTCCGGGACAGGGGATCTTCCTCTATGGCTACACCTTC

j_call: TRBJ2-3
v_call: TRBV3-1/TRBV3-2
clone_size: .
d_call: .
cdr3_aa: CASSRFTEGDTQYF
cdr3_nt: TGTGCCAGCAGCCGATTTACCGAGGGAGATACGCAGTATTTT

j_call: TRBJ2-2
v_call: TRBV27
clone_size: .
d_call: .
cdr3_aa: CASNPTGVTGELFF
cdr3_nt: TGTGCCAGCAACCCGACGGGGGTCACCGGGGAGCTGTTTTTT

j_call: TRBJ1-1
v_call: TRBV6-6
clone_size: .
d_call: TRBD1
cdr3_aa: CASTPGQAMNTEAFF
cdr3_nt: TGTGCCAGCACCCCAGGACAGGCTATGAACACTGAAGCTTTCTTT

j_call: TRBJ2-1
v_call: TRBV4-2
clone_size: .
d_call: TRBD2
cdr3_aa: CASSQETRGGAGEQFF
cdr3_nt: TGTGCCAGCAGCCAAGAAACCCGCGGGGGGGCCGGTGAGCAGTTCTTC

j_call: TRBJ2-2
v_call: TRBV5-1
clone_size: .
d_call: .
cdr3_aa: CASSLEGALSTGELFF
cdr3_nt: TGCGCCAGCAGCTTGGAAGGGGCGCTGAGCACCGGGGAGCTGTTTTTT

j_call: TRBJ1-1
v_call: TRBV5-1
clone_size: once
d_call: TRBD1
cdr3_aa: CASSLTGDFTLNTEAFF
cdr3_nt: TGCGCCAGCAGCTTGACAGGGGACTTCACCCTGAACACTGAAGCTTTCTTT

j_call: TRBJ2-3
v_call: TRBV5-8
clone_size: .
d_call: TRBD2
cdr3_aa: CASSPGLAAVWDTQYF
cdr3_nt: TGTGCCAGCAGCCCGGGGCTAGCGGCGGTTTGGGATACGCAGTATTTT

j_call: TRBJ1-2
v_call: TRBV20-1
clone_size: .
d_call: .
cdr3_aa: CSASDRRSYGYTF
cdr3_nt: TGCAGTGCTAGTGACCGCAGATCCTATGGCTACACCTTC

j_call: TRBJ2-1
v_call: TRBV3-1/TRBV3-2
clone_size: .
d_call: .
cdr3_aa: CASSQVASLSNEQFF
cdr3_nt: TGTGCCAGCAGCCAAGTGGCTAGTTTATCGAATGAGCAGTTCTTC

j_call: TRBJ2-3
v_call: TRBV6-6
clone_size: .
d_call: .
cdr3_aa: CASSYSRGGTQYF
cdr3_nt: TGTGCCAGCAGTTACTCTCGGGGTGGTACGCAGTATTTT

j_call: TRBJ1-2
v_call: TRBV10-3
clone_size: many
d_call: TRBD1
cdr3_aa: CATGTDGYTF
cdr3_nt: TGTGCCACCGGGACAGATGGCTACACCTTC

j_call: TRBJ1-5
v_call: TRBV5-6
clone_size: many
d_call: TRBD1
cdr3_aa: CASSLAGQGRNQPQHF
cdr3_nt: TGTGCCAGCAGCTTGGCGGGACAGGGCCGCAATCAGCCCCAGCATTTT

j_call: TRBJ2-3
v_call: TRBV19
clone_size: .
d_call: .
cdr3_aa: CASRTLGVRGTDTQYF
cdr3_nt: TGTGCCAGTAGGACCCTAGGGGTTCGGGGCACAGATACGCAGTATTTT

j_call: TRBJ1-1
v_call: TRBV6-5
clone_size: .
d_call: .
cdr3_aa: CASSYGQAGTEAFF
cdr3_nt: TGTGCCAGCAGTTACGGGCAGGCTGGGACTGAAGCTTTCTTT

j_call: TRBJ1-2
v_call: TRBV7-8
clone_size: .
d_call: TRBD1
cdr3_aa: CASSPAERTGRDGYTF
cdr3_nt: TGTGCCAGCAGCCCCGCCGAAAGGACAGGGCGGGATGGCTACACCTTC

j_call: TRBJ2-3
v_call: TRBV15
clone_size: .
d_call: TRBD2
cdr3_aa: CATSRGRGGRNTQYF
cdr3_nt: TGTGCCACCAGCAGAGGCCGAGGCGGGAGGAATACGCAGTATTTT

j_call: TRBJ2-1
v_call: TRBV2
clone_size: .
d_call: TRBD2
cdr3_aa: CASTPGMGEGSEQFF
cdr3_nt: TGTGCCAGCACCCCGGGGATGGGGGAGGGTTCTGAGCAGTTCTTC

j_call: TRBJ2-1
v_call: TRBV19
clone_size: .
d_call: TRBD2
cdr3_aa: CASSRLAGGHNEQFF
cdr3_nt: TGTGCCAGTAGTCGACTAGCGGGGGGCCACAATGAGCAGTTCTTC

j_call: TRBJ1-2
v_call: TRBV3-1/TRBV3-2
clone_size: .
d_call: .
cdr3_aa: CASSASAGNNYGYTF
cdr3_nt: TGTGCCAGCAGCGCTTCAGCAGGGAATAACTATGGCTACACCTTC

j_call: TRBJ1-1
v_call: TRBV30
clone_size: .
d_call: .
cdr3_aa: CAWSADRRAFF
cdr3_nt: TGTGCCTGGAGTGCCGACAGGAGGGCTTTCTTT

j_call: TRBJ1-3
v_call: TRBV4-2
clone_size: .
d_call: .
cdr3_aa: CASSQEGGSLSGNTIYF
cdr3_nt: TGTGCCAGCAGCCAAGAGGGGGGTTCACTCTCTGGAAACACCATATATTTT

j_call: TRBJ2-3
v_call: TRBV7-3
clone_size: .
d_call: .
cdr3_aa: CASSSQLADTQYF
cdr3_nt: TGTGCCAGCAGCTCCCAACTAGCAGATACGCAGTATTTT

j_call: TRBJ2-3
v_call: TRBV19
clone_size: .
d_call: TRBD1
cdr3_aa: CASSIWTGGQDTQYF
cdr3_nt: TGTGCCAGTAGTATATGGACAGGGGGGCAGGATACGCAGTATTTT

j_call: TRBJ1-2
v_call: TRBV2
clone_size: once
d_call: .
cdr3_aa: CASSGQGSLSGYTF
cdr3_nt: TGTGCCAGCAGTGGTCAGGGAAGTCTCTCGGGCTACACCTTC

j_call: TRBJ2-2
v_call: TRBV2
clone_size: .
d_call: .
cdr3_aa: CASTPRTMGTGELFF
cdr3_nt: TGTGCCAGCACCCCTCGGACAATGGGGACCGGGGAGCTGTTTTTT

j_call: TRBJ2-3
v_call: TRBV7-9
clone_size: .
d_call: TRBD1
cdr3_aa: CASSLAVTGGHTDTQYF
cdr3_nt: TGTGCCAGCAGCTTAGCCGTGACAGGGGGACACACAGATACGCAGTATTTT

j_call: TRBJ2-7
v_call: TRBV6-1
clone_size: few
d_call: .
cdr3_aa: CASSEGSAAYEQYF
cdr3_nt: TGTGCCAGCAGTGAAGGAAGCGCCGCCTACGAGCAGTACTTC

j_call: TRBJ2-5
v_call: TRBV15
clone_size: .
d_call: TRBD1
cdr3_aa: CATSFDRGGETQYF
cdr3_nt: TGTGCCACCAGCTTCGACAGGGGAGGAGAGACCCAGTACTTC

j_call: TRBJ1-1
v_call: TRBV19
clone_size: .
d_call: TRBD1
cdr3_aa: CASSWDRNTEAFF
cdr3_nt: TGTGCCAGTAGTTGGGACAGAAACACTGAAGCTTTCTTT

j_call: TRBJ2-1
v_call: TRBV20-1
clone_size: .
d_call: TRBD2
cdr3_aa: CSASRGLADNEQFF
cdr3_nt: TGCAGTGCTAGTAGGGGACTAGCGGACAATGAGCAGTTCTTC

j_call: TRBJ2-5
v_call: TRBV7-7
clone_size: .
d_call: TRBD1
cdr3_aa: CASTPGQGALETQYF
cdr3_nt: TGTGCTAGCACCCCGGGACAGGGGGCACTAGAGACCCAGTACTTC

j_call: TRBJ1-1
v_call: TRBV30
clone_size: .
d_call: .
cdr3_aa: CAIKETFGTEAFF
cdr3_nt: TGTGCCATAAAGGAGACGTTTGGAACTGAAGCTTTCTTT

j_call: TRBJ1-2
v_call: TRBV30
clone_size: .
d_call: .
cdr3_aa: CAWREDSLWSYTF
cdr3_nt: TGTGCCTGGAGGGAAGACAGTCTATGGAGCTACACCTTC

j_call: TRBJ2-6
v_call: TRBV11-2
clone_size: .
d_call: .
cdr3_aa: CASSLSGLNSGANVLTF
cdr3_nt: TGTGCCAGCAGCTTGAGCGGATTAAACTCTGGGGCCAACGTCCTGACTTTC